The 5 T cell receptor beta chains in this list originate from one sample, sequenced in a study of CD8 T cells in ankylosing spondylitis. Study-wide points: A motif of eight highly homologous TCR beta variants was seen as apparently characteristic of ankylosing spondylitis blood.

In TCRdb, the 5' RACE reads were re-called with MiXCR into one record per CDR3 protein. The sample has about 510,000 distinct CDR3 sequences, approximately 5% seen once. Their antigen targets remain unknown. Sequencing was carried out using blood, either unsorted or a sorted T cell fraction (not recorded which). The receptors were gathered from a male donor with ankylosing spondylitis.

This sequence joins TRBV11-2 and TRBJ2-1; D is undetermined. CDR3 length: 14 residues. CDR1 is SGHAT and CDR2 is FQNNGV in the germline V gene. Trimming shortened V by 3 bases and J by 2 bases, and 8 bases separated the two germline ends. CDR3 coding DNA: TGTGCCAGCAGCTTGGACGCCGCCTACAATGAGCAGTTCTTC. It yields the protein CASSLDAAYNEQFF.

This clonotype was seen ten or more times. The gene calls are TRBV5-1 and TRBJ2-3; D might be TRBD1 or TRBD2, each matching 5 bases. The CDR3 contains 14 residues. Trimming shortened V by 4 bases and J by 6 bases, and 15 bases separated the two germline ends. CDR1 and CDR2 from the germline V gene are SGHRS and YFSETQ. The chain's CDR3 is CASSLGAPADTQYF. The CDR3 DNA is TGCGCCAGCAGCCTCGGGGCCCCGGCGGATACGCAGTATTTT.

At least ten counts were recorded for this clonotype. The CDR3 is CASSLAPLTGELFF. DNA for the CDR3: TGTGCCAGCAGCTTAGCCCCCCTCACCGGGGAGCTGTTTTTT. The chain carries TRBV7-2 and TRBJ2-2; D unresolved. Trimming cost V 0 bases and J 4 bases, with 6 bases left between them. The CDR3 loop spans 14 amino acids. Looked up from germline, CDR1 is SGHTA and CDR2 is FQGNSA.

V usage is TRBV27 and J usage is TRBJ1-6; D unclear. Germline CDR1 MNHEY, CDR2 SMNVEV (reference sequence). Trimming removed 2 bases from V and 8 bases from J, with 4 bases in between. The length of the CDR3 is 12 residues. The CDR3 DNA is TGTGCCAGCAGTTTAAAGTATTCACCCCTCCACTTT. It codes for CASSLKYSPLHF.

This clonotype was observed many times. The CDR3 DNA follows: TGTGCCAGCAGCCCCGGGACAGGGGGCTACGAGCAGTACTTC. Its translation: CASSPGTGGYEQYF. The V and J genes are TRBV18 and TRBJ2-7, with TRBD1 matching 11 bases. CDR3 length: 14 residues. V gave up 8 bases and J gave up 3 bases; unmatched junction bases: 6. Germline V gene sequence: CDR1 KGHSH, CDR2 LQKENI.